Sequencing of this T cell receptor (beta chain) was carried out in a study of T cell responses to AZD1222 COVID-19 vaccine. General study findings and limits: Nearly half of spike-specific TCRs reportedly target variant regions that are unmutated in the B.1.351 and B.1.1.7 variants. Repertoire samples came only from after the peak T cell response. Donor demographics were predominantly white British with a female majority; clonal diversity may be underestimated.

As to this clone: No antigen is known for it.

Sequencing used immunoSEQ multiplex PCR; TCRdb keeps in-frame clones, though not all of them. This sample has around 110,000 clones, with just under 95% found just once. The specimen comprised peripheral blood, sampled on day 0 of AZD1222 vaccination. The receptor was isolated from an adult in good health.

The CDR3 sequence is CASSDYDGGDLGEQYF. The CDR3 coding sequence is TGCGCCAGCAGTGACTACGACGGGGGGGACTTAGGCGAGCAGTACTTC. The chain has TRBV10-1 and TRBJ2-7, with TRBD2 matching over 8 bases. Trimming at V came to 3 bases and at J to 6 bases, leaving 13 bases not matched to a gene. The CDR3 runs to 16 residues. Germline CDR1 is WNHNN and CDR2 is SYGVQD (reference sequence).